The 12 T cell receptor beta chains given below trace back to one sample, sequenced in a study of CXCR3-negative and CXCR3-positive naive CD8 T cells. Study-wide results and caveats: Hydrophobicity was higher for TRB CDR3s found in CXCR3-positive naive cells than in CXCR3-negative naive cells.

The antigens for these receptors are not known. UMI-labeled 5' RACE TRB cDNA libraries were prepared from the cells. TCRdb re-called the 5' RACE reads and shows each CDR3 protein once, DNA omitted. The table lists over 95,000 distinct CDR3 sequences. The sequenced sample was naive CXCR3+ CD8+ T cells from blood. The subset here: CD45RO-CCR7+CD27+CD95- naive CD8+ T cells expressing CXCR3 (TNR3+). These receptors all come from a human donor in good health. Some clones in this sample may be carry-over from other donors' samples.

The chain carries TRBV11-3 and TRBJ2-4; the D call from TCRdb, TRBD1, cannot be confirmed without DNA. This CDR3 contains 16 residues. Germline CDR1 is SGHNT and CDR2 is YENEEA. CDR3 sequence: CASSPDTGGAKNIQYF.

The chain recombines TRBV7-2 with TRBJ2-7; lacking DNA, the TRBD2 call made by TCRdb goes unchecked. This CDR3 contains 14 residues. Germline V gene data show CDR1 as SGHTA and CDR2 as FQGNSA. The CDR3 sequence is CASSPGLQTYEQYF. Variable domain in full (rest from reference TRBV7-2 and TRBJ2-7): GAGVSQSPSNKVTEKGKDVELRCDPISGHTALYWYRQSLGQGLEFLIYFQGNSAPDKSGLPSDRFSAERTGGSVSTLTIQRTQQEDSAVYLCASSPGLQTYEQYFGPGTRLTVT.

V usage is TRBV19 and J usage is TRBJ2-1; TCRdb returns TRBD1, unconfirmable since there is no DNA. The V gene's germline CDR1 is LNHDA and CDR2 SQIVND (reference sequence). CDR3 length equals 14 residues. The CDR3 protein is CASTPGPLVNEQFF.

This sequence joins TRBV9 and TRBJ2-7; TCRdb gives TRBD1 as the D gene, but with no DNA this cannot be confirmed. This CDR3 spans 14 amino acids. Per germline, CDR1 SGDLS and CDR2 YYNGEE. The CDR3 here is CASTPMAAPYEQYF.

This rearrangement joins TRBV6-2 or TRBV6-3 to TRBJ2-1; the D call of TRBD1 rests on TCRdb alone, since no DNA is present to check it. The CDR3 extends over 14 amino acids. CDR1 MNHEY and CDR2 SVGEGT come from the germline V gene. CDR3 residues: CASSYGPAPGEQFF.

V and J are TRBV28 and TRBJ2-4; the D gene TCRdb calls, TRBD2, cannot be checked with no DNA. There are 16 residues in the CDR3. The germline CDR1 and CDR2 sequences are MDHEN and SYDVKM. CDR3 sequence: CASSPGPWHPKNIQYF.

The gene calls are TRBV27 and TRBJ2-6; the D call from TCRdb, TRBD2, cannot be confirmed without DNA. The CDR3 is 17 amino acids. Germline values: CDR1 MNHEY, CDR2 SMNVEV (reference sequence). CDR3 protein: CASSPQLPPSGANVLTF.

CDR3: CASSPFAGDSSYEQYF. This chain links TRBV6-2 or TRBV6-3 with TRBJ2-7; the D call of TRBD2 rests on TCRdb alone, since no DNA is present to check it. This CDR3 has 16 residues. The germline V gene encodes CDR1 MNHEY and CDR2 SVGEGT.

The rearrangement links TRBV29-1 to TRBJ2-7; TCRdb lists TRBD2, though no DNA is available to test this call. The V gene's germline CDR1 is SQVTM and CDR2 ANQGSEA. The CDR3 runs 15 residues. The CDR3 reads CSVTHKEQGLYEQYF.

The rearrangement uses TRBV21-1 and TRBJ2-7. TRBV21-1 is labeled a pseudogene. This CDR3 is 13 amino acids long. CDR3: CASSRRPTYEQYF.

The rearrangement uses TRBV7-2 and TRBJ2-3; TCRdb's D call, TRBD1, is unchecked because there is no DNA. CDR3 length equals 16 residues. The germline gives CDR1 SGHTA, CDR2 FQGNSA. The CDR3 loop is CASSFHTGGGGDTQYF.

CDR3: CASSQAVRGGTEAFF. V and J are TRBV14 and TRBJ1-1. The CDR3 consists of 15 residues. In germline, CDR1 is SGHDN, CDR2 FVKESK.